Ten or more counts support the clone carrying this T cell receptor (beta chain). What it binds is not known. This specimen belongs to a study of T cell repertoires in cytomegalovirus infection. Across the whole study: Through public TCR beta signatures, both CMV infection and matching HLA type were indicated. Study-wide results and caveats: HLA-C-restricted CMV-specific TCR beta clonotypes were dominant in the ex vivo response. CMV carriers having the relevant HLA were flagged by cumulative public TCR beta family frequency.

TCRdb recomputed calls from the reads with MiXCR, one row per CDR3 protein. The sample includes roughly 280,000 distinct CDR3 sequences, around 8.7% of them seen just once. The CDR3 is 14 amino acids. Trimming took off 4 bases at V and 4 bases at J, with 13 bases between the two ends. Germline CDR1 SGHTA, CDR2 FQGNSA. The gene calls are TRBV7-2 and TRBJ1-1; D perhaps matches TRBD1 (5 bases). The clonotype was recovered from a human donor in good health (CMV status not recorded). Some clones in this sample may be carry-over from other donors' samples. Sequenced material: PBMCs. The CDR3 nucleotides are TGTGCCAGCAGCTCCAGGTCGGGGGGCACTGAAGCTTTCTTT. It is translated as CASSSRSGGTEAFF.